This TCR beta chain was sequenced for a study of blood T cell repertoires in COVID-19. Study summary: The origin of the acute and convalescent COVID-19 samples was the United States, Italy and Spain. Sources were T cells, B-cell-depleted T cells, or PBMCs; the material itself was cDNA or gDNA.

This clone appeared once. Study processing details: The assay estimated nucleated cells by amplifying reference gene primers. Measured with immunoSEQ multiplex PCR; TCRdb has only the in-frame clones, and not every one. V and J calls and clone size are given by that table; D and trimming were obtained from the DNA. Altogether about 370,000 clones are present, around 90% being singletons, with the ten largest covering around 2.8%. Germline loops: CDR1 LGHNA, CDR2 YSLEER. V gave up 1 base and J gave up 10 bases, with 14 bases separating them. The CDR3 spans 13 residues. Enrollment of patients from Seattle took place during active infection, with longitudinal follow-up.

The chain employs TRBV4-3 and TRBJ2-7, with no clear D. This clonotype was sampled from a woman in her thirties with COVID-19, enrolled during active disease. What was sequenced was peripheral blood. The CDR3, as DNA: TGCGCCAGCAGCCAAGGGTCCGGGTTCCAACAGTACTTC. Protein: CASSQGSGFQQYF.